The clone carrying this T cell receptor (beta chain) has a single count. Within the sample, other DNA sequences also encode this same CDR3. Germline CDR1 reads SGHRS; CDR2 reads YFSETQ. V lost 1 base and J 0 bases, leaving 8 bases between the germline ends. This CDR3 is 15 amino acids long. The data originate from a study of shared clonotypes between healthy human individuals. Assay used: immunoSEQ multiplex PCR; TCRdb lists only in-frame clones, some missing. The sample lists around 1.5 million clones, approximately 98% occurring once. The source material was naive CD4+ T cells sorted from blood. As to subset: CD45RA+ positively selected. The V call is TRBV5-1, the J call TRBJ2-1; D call uncertain. This clonotype originated in a man under 40 in good health. The CDR3 reads CASSLRPSSYNEQFF. CDR3 in DNA: TGCGCCAGCAGCTTGCGGCCTAGCTCCTACAATGAGCAGTTCTTC.